The present T cell receptor (beta chain) was sequenced within a study of shared clonotypes between healthy human individuals. Study-level results: In a few donors, around 4.5% of naive CD4 clonotypes appeared in common. Larger estimated richness was generally recorded for naive subsets relative to memory subsets.

A note on this clone: The antigen is unknown.

A CD45RA-negative memory subset and a CD45RA+ naive subset were separated from the CD4+ cells. Template for every sorted-subset replicate PCR totaled around 210 ng DNA, tens of thousands of T cell genomes. Produced via immunoSEQ multiplex PCR; TCRdb's table is partial and in-frame only. The table includes around 990,000 clones, roughly 77% detected once. Per germline, CDR1 LGHNA and CDR2 YNFKEQ. The length of the CDR3 is 14 residues. V was cut by 3 bases and J by 5 bases, with 12 bases left in between. The clonotype comes from a man between 18 and 35 years old in good health. Some clones in this sample may be carry-over from other donors' samples. This rearrangement joins TRBV4-2 to TRBJ2-3, with a weak D call TRBD2 (5 bases). Material: memory CD4+ T cells from PBMCs. Sample subset: CD45RA-negative fraction. CDR3: CASSHRAEGDTQYF. CDR3 DNA sequence: TGTGCCAGCAGCCACCGAGCGGAAGGAGATACGCAGTATTTT.